These 11 T cell receptor beta chains were sequenced from one sample in a study of beta chain features in type 1 diabetes. The sequenced template was cDNA made from the entire isolated RNA. Some clones are missing from TCRdb's copy, which holds only in-frame ones; the method was immunoSEQ multiplex PCR. Of around 320,000 clones listed, around 15% are singletons. Material for sequencing was central memory CD4+ T cells from blood. The receptors here all came from a man aged 25 to 45 in good health.

This clone has just a few counts. The J gene is TRBJ1-2, the V gene TRBV6-5; the D is unclear. CDR1 and CDR2 (germline): MNHEY, SVGAGI. This CDR3 is 15 amino acids long. Trimming left V 0 bases short and J 3 bases short, with 11 bases between. The CDR3 is CASSYSINIHYGYTF. The CDR3 DNA reads as TGTGCCAGCAGTTACTCGATCAACATCCACTATGGCTACACCTTC.

This CDR3 reads CASSLRQGRGGYTF. DNA for the CDR3: TGTGCCAGCAGCCTTCGACAGGGTAGAGGTGGCTACACCTTC. The gene calls are TRBV6-6 and TRBJ1-2; TRBD1 aligns across 7 bases. This CDR3 is 14 amino acids long. J gave up 7 bases and V 6 bases, and 11 bases lay outside the gene matches. Per germline, CDR1 MNHNY and CDR2 SVGAGI (reference sequence).

This clone was counted between two and nine times. Germline is not matched at one junction end, which may reflect a read error. The sample holds other DNA sequences that translate to the same CDR3. The chain combines TRBV4-3 with TRBJ2-1, with D possibly matching TRBD2 (5 bases). This CDR3 has 15 amino acids. Germline CDR1 and CDR2: LGHNA and YSLEER. Written as DNA, the CDR3 is TGCGCCAGCAGTCAAGATCGGACTTCCTACAATGAGCAGTTCTTC. Translating it yields CASSQDRTSYNEQFF.

V is TRBV5-1 and J is TRBJ1-1; the match to TRBD1 covers 7 bases. Germline CDR1 reads SGHRS; CDR2 reads YFSETQ. The CDR3 spans 16 residues. After removal of 0 bases from V and 2 bases from J, the junction contained 7 bases not matched to a gene. The CDR3 sequence is CASSLEGAAPNTEAFF. CDR3 DNA: TGCGCCAGCAGCTTGGAGGGGGCAGCCCCAAACACTGAAGCTTTCTTT.

There are a few counts of this clone. The V call is TRBV11-2, the J call TRBJ1-2; the D gene is possibly TRBD1 (5 bases). The CDR3 runs to 14 residues. Germline CDR1 and CDR2: SGHAT and FQNNGV. V lost 1 base and J 6 bases, leaving 12 bases between the germline ends. The CDR3 loop reads CASSLGQRGDGYTF. As DNA, the CDR3 is TGTGCCAGCAGCTTAGGTCAAAGGGGCGATGGCTACACCTTC.

To note about this clone: The same CDR3 also results from other DNA sequences found in this sample. J is TRBJ1-2 and V is TRBV6-5, with TRBD1 as a possible D gene (5 bases). The CDR3 loop spans 13 amino acids. Trimming took 2 bases from V and 5 from J, leaving 9 bases between them. Germline V gene lookup returns CDR1 MNHEY and CDR2 SVGAGI. As DNA, the CDR3 is TGTGCCAGCAGTTACCGGGGGGGATATGGCTACACCTTC. Translation: CASSYRGGYGYTF.

This clone was picked up a small number of times. The gene calls are TRBV27 and TRBJ2-5; 8 bases match TRBD2. There are 17 residues in the CDR3. V lost 5 bases to trimming and J lost 0 bases; unmatched junction nucleotides: 11. Germline V gene lookup returns CDR1 MNHEY and CDR2 SMNVEV (reference sequence). The DNA of the CDR3 is TGTGCCAGCAGTCCCTCCCGTAGCGGGACGTACCAAGAGACCCAGTACTTC. This encodes CASSPSRSGTYQETQYF.

The chain uses TRBV30 and TRBJ1-2; 7 positions agree with TRBD1. The CDR3 has 12 amino acids. The germline CDR1 and CDR2 sequences are GTSNPN and SVGIG (reference sequence). V was pared by 1 base and J by 8 bases, with 4 bases of the junction left unmatched. For the CDR3, the DNA is TGTGCCTGGAGTGAAACAGGGGCCGGCTACACCTTC. Protein: CAWSETGAGYTF. Full variable domain (outside the CDR3, taken from reference TRBV30 and TRBJ1-2): SQTIHQWPATLVQPVGSPLSLECTVEGTSNPNLYWYRQAAGRGLQLLFYSVGIGQISSEVPQNLSASRPQDRQFILSSKKLLLSDSGFYLCAWSETGAGYTFGSGTRLTVV.

This clone was seen at least ten times. This chain links TRBV19 with TRBJ2-2, with a weak D call TRBD2 (5 bases). This CDR3 has 16 residues. The germline CDR1 and CDR2 sequences are LNHDA and SQIVND (reference sequence). V gave up 4 bases and J gave up 5 bases, with 17 bases separating them. The CDR3 sequence is CASSTPRASGTGELFF. In nucleotides, the CDR3 is TGTGCCAGTAGTACCCCCCGAGCATCGGGGACCGGGGAGCTGTTTTTT.

V usage is TRBV7-8 and J usage is TRBJ2-3; D is unclear. Trimming took off 1 base at V and 1 base at J, with 12 bases between the two ends. The CDR3 loop spans 16 amino acids. CDR1 is SGHVS, CDR2 FQNEAQ, per germline. The CDR3 spells CASSLVQGSGTDTQYF. As DNA, the CDR3 is TGTGCCAGCAGCTTAGTCCAAGGGTCGGGCACAGATACGCAGTATTTT.

The chain has TRBV5-1 and TRBJ2-6, with D possibly TRBD1 on 6 matching bases. The CDR3 is 15 amino acids. V was cut by 5 bases and J by 0 bases, with 9 bases left in between. Germline V lookup: CDR1 SGHRS, CDR2 YFSETQ. CDR3 coding DNA: TGCGCCAGCAGTTCACAGGGCTCTGGGGCCAACGTCCTGACTTTC. It yields the protein CASSSQGSGANVLTF. Variable domain in full (rest from reference TRBV5-1 and TRBJ2-6): KAGVTQTPRYLIKTRGQQVTLSCSPISGHRSVSWYQQTPGQGLQFLFEYFSETQRNKGNFPGRFSGRQFSNSRSEMNVSTLELGDSALYLCASSSQGSGANVLTFGAGSRLTVL.